The subject of this entry is one TCR beta chain. Which antigen it targets is not known. No clone much larger than this one lies a single base away; base qualities are absent. The entry originates in a study of cytomegalovirus exposure and HLA in healthy donors (dated 2017 in TCRdb). Context from the whole study: According to an earlier analysis of 587 of the donors, about 190 million T cells yielded 100 million or so unique TCR beta sequences and more than 250 Gb of sequence data. To predict cytomegalovirus infection status, the study brought together high-throughput TCR immunosequencing, statistical association of individual TCRs with disease status, and machine learning. Using immunosequencing, the study profiled T cell repertoires from about 650 subjects and related those repertoires to cytomegalovirus serostatus. The later analysis used no new phenotypic data to find candidate immune exposures, relying instead on TCR beta sequences and their occurrence across donors. Several DR-DQ haplotypes were treated as single units for association and clustering because of strong linkage in the cohort. The study aimed to test whether cataloging public T cell receptors could reveal signatures of past pathogen exposure. A later genetic analysis took genome-wide SNP genotypes for about 65% of the 666 donors and used that subset as a discovery cohort. Of the roughly 430 genotyped donors, about 80% fell in the genetic ancestry cluster associated with self-reported Caucasian donors. Class I and class II HLA loci were covered by the typing at four-digit resolution. Across approximately 400 genotyped donors of the cohort, an average of approximately 200,000 unique TCR beta nucleotide sequences per donor were sequenced, and roughly a sixth of those sequences were non-productive. The number of typed donors differed by locus: 629-630 for A, B, C, DRB1 and DQB1; 500 to 550 for DQA1; 606 for DPA1; and 400 to 480 for DPB1. An early release covering some 640 HLA-typed donors comprised 250 to 350 gigabases of sequencing data and tens of millions of unique TCR sequences. In addition to the first cohort of around 670 subjects, a separate validation cohort of approximately 110 different subjects was used. To decide whether each TCR beta V gene segment behaved as functional or pseudogenic, an earlier analysis of some 580 of the donors relied on high-throughput TCR beta sequencing. All discovery cohort repertoires had been generated using a single sequencing platform. In a later analysis, previously published TCR beta repertoires from 670 or so donors were re-analyzed and high-resolution HLA genotyping was added so that TCR occurrence patterns could be studied. Donor age, sex, ethnicity and CMV serostatus were compiled together with the repertoire data.

The cohort consisted of 600 to 700 healthy bone marrow donors. Cohort members were all nominally healthy when sampled, although unrecorded immune exposures were likely present. CMV serostatus was positive for 250 to 300 and negative for about half of the roughly 670 cohort members, and was not recorded for this donor. Each donor provided a peripheral blood sample, and peripheral blood mononuclear cells were used for TCR beta sequencing. The Qiagen DNeasy Blood Extraction Kit was used to extract genomic DNA from the blood cell samples. Preparation of the library involved the immunoSEQ multiplex PCR assay. For the multiplex PCR, a mixture combining 60 forward primers for TCR Vbeta segments and 13 reverse primers for TCR Jbeta segments was used. A multiplex PCR assay on genomic DNA amplified the CDR3 region of rearranged TCR beta genes. The amplified TCR beta libraries were sequenced on the Illumina HiSeq System as 87-base-pair reads. Concerning the study's data processing: A later analysis counted tens of millions of unique TCR beta chains across the 666 repertoires, and around 9.9 million of these chains were shared by at least two donors. Raw reads were error-corrected and collapsed into unique sequences with a nearest-neighbor algorithm that merged closely related sequences to remove PCR and sequencing errors. CDR3 sequences were aligned to IMGT reference sequences to assign V, D and J gene segments. For a sequence to be retained, at least a six-nucleotide match to both a V gene segment and a J gene segment was required. Rearrangements were called productive when the CDR3 lacked stop codons and stayed in frame with V and J; all others were non-productive. CDR3 was defined according to IMGT convention as the region running from the second conserved V-encoded cysteine to the conserved J-encoded phenylalanine. The earlier analysis of about 560 of the donors excluded any sequence lacking an unambiguous match to a single V gene segment. An earlier analysis of a few hundred of the donors classified V segments as functional when productive rearrangements were above 56.7% and as segregating when the standard deviation between donors was above 5%. To diagnose cytomegalovirus status from the catalog of TCR beta chain sequences, a statistical classification framework was built. V and J gene assignment, in a later analysis, came from comparing TCR nucleotide sequences with IMGT/GENE-DB human TR gene sequences. A later analysis assigned CDR3 sequences and most-parsimonious VDJ recombination scenarios with the TCRdist pipeline. In a later analysis, each TCR beta chain was defined by its CDR3 amino acid sequence together with its V-gene family, and reads without a unique V-gene family were excluded. In a later analysis, fewer than 650 highly shared, low-generation-probability nucleotide sequences were removed to address suspected cross-contamination and a sequencing artifact. In a later analysis, a clonal expansion index was calculated for each public chain from normalized within-repertoire ranks of inferred template counts. A later analysis computed generation probabilities with a VDJ recombination model fitted to out-of-frame rearrangements, and checked the results against IGoR. In a later analysis, TCR-TCR, TCR-HLA and TCR-CMV co-occurrence was scored with hypergeometric tests, and a repertoire-size bias correction was applied to TCR pairs. In a later analysis, false discovery rates were estimated by permuting HLA or CMV assignments 20 times. In a later analysis, co-occurring TCRs were grouped using DBSCAN, and TCRdist sequence similarity was added for clustering within HLA-allele-positive subsets. Repertoires with fewer than 30,000 or more than 120,000 public chains, plus five repertoires with anomalous nucleotide sharing, were excluded from co-occurrence clustering. TCRdb took over this immuneACCESS table, retaining in-frame rearrangements with V and J assigned. Such tables are incomplete; in checked studies, under half of the missing clones stem from an unresolved V gene, and the remainder is unexplained. Clonal size and the V and J genes are those of that table, whereas D and trimming came from the DNA. The sample table lists 120,000 or so clones, 77% of them with a count of one. Roughly 4% of the sample rests with the top ten.

The CDR3 sequence holds 13 residues, the cysteine and phenylalanine included. The kept DNA is CDR3 alone, 39 bases in frame from the first base. According to the germline V gene, CDR1 reads SNHLY and CDR2 reads FYNNEI. The junction shows trimming of 8 bases on V and 8 bases on J, plus 18 bases between the germline ends. What the authors observed across the whole study: It was suggested by the authors that the approach could potentially be generalized to other disease states and immunological phenotypes. Presence/absence analyses assumed roughly uniform sequencing depth across donors, an assumption that may not hold. About 17 rarely observed V segments, including chromosome 9 orphons, were excluded from the earlier analysis of approximately 600 of the donors because counts were too low. A total of 150 or so TCR beta chains were listed by the study as associated with cytomegalovirus. This cohort had only TCR beta chains sequenced, and the lack of alpha or paired-chain data limited which features could be detected. In a later analysis, around 17,000 TCR beta sequences were associated with specific HLA alleles at a false discovery rate of 0.05. While some public TCRs were present in many individuals, most TCR sequences turned up only very rarely across donors. Because the 87-base-pair reads could not distinguish some IMGT-functional V segments, including TRBV6-2 and TRBV6-3, those segments were excluded. Because HLA typing was unavailable for some donors at each locus, only the typed subset was used in association tests. In both the original and validation cohorts, the classifier was reported to diagnose cytomegalovirus status with high specificity and sensitivity. CMV serostatus was the only immune exposure information available for the cohort. In a later genetic analysis, fewer N-insertions in productive TCRs were reported among donors in an Asian-associated ancestry cluster than the approximately 710-donor mean. A cluster of highly shared sequence variants was judged likely to represent a technical artifact of the sequencing pipeline. A later analysis found that most CMV-associated TCR beta chains appeared HLA-restricted, with HLA associations seemingly driven largely by CMV exposure. In a later analysis, HLA-associated TCR beta chains were found to be more clonally expanded and to have lower generation probabilities than equally common non-associated chains. A further reported finding was that TCR beta sequences accurately predicted the HLA-A and HLA-B alleles for most subjects in the first cohort. Broadly in line with IMGT annotations, most TCR beta V segments showed up in productive rearrangements about 90% or about 30% of the time in an earlier analysis of several hundred of the donors. Correlated functional status among segregating V segments might be attributable to linkage disequilibrium, but an unknown experimental factor could not be ruled out. According to a later analysis, TCR association rates differed among HLA loci, with DRB1 alleles showing the most associated TCRs and HLA-C alleles showing the fewest. According to a later analysis, parvovirus B19, influenza, CMV and Epstein-Barr virus appeared linked to several top co-occurrence clusters. In vitro tests confirmed that a few of the cytomegalovirus-associated TCR beta chains recognize cytomegalovirus antigens. In a later genetic analysis, a missense DCLRE1C variant was associated with V-gene and J-gene trimming of TCR beta chains, and the association was replicated in an independent cohort. When HLA alleles, especially DR and DQ, strongly co-occurred, TCR associations were difficult to assign to individual alleles.

Sample: PBMCs. The chain was built from TRBV2 and TRBJ1-2; matching of 5 bases hints at TRBD1 as the D gene. The source is a human donor in good health. The CDR3 here reads CASSSRGDSGYTF. The bases are TGTGCCAGCTCCTCGCGGGGTGACAGCGGCTACACCTTC.